One and the same sample provided the 17 T cell receptor beta chains below, sequenced in a study of T cells in Graves' hyperthyroidism and ophthalmopathy. RNA transcripts yielded amplified TCR beta CDR3 regions. First-round RT-PCR targeting the TCR CDR3 was performed with the HTBI primer set. Each CDR3 protein is one row after TCRdb ran MiXCR on the multiplex PCR reads. The repertoire holds roughly 500,000 distinct CDR3 sequences, with approximately 49% as singletons. Sequencing was carried out using peripheral blood or thyroid tissue (not recorded which). The receptors originated from an adult woman with Graves' disease, either hyperthyroidism or ophthalmopathy (not recorded which).

This clonotype was observed many times. V and J are TRBV6-5 and TRBJ1-1; D might be TRBD1 (6 bases). Germline V gene data show CDR1 as MNHEY and CDR2 as SVGAGI. CDR3 length equals 15 residues. V was shortened by 5 bases and J by 0 bases, with 13 bases between the two germline ends. The CDR3 DNA reads as TGTGCCAGCAGTCCAACAGGGTCCATGAACACTGAAGCTTTCTTT. This encodes CASSPTGSMNTEAFF.

This rearrangement joins TRBV29-1 to TRBJ2-1; D may be TRBD1 or TRBD2 (6 bases each). Germline V gives CDR1 SQVTM, CDR2 ANQGSEA. Trimming removed 7 bases at V and 4 bases at J, with 14 bases between. CDR3 size: 13 residues. In DNA, the CDR3 is TGCAGCGCCGGGGAGGACAGATACAATGAGCAGTTCTTC. Translation gives CSAGEDRYNEQFF.

The V gene is TRBV14, the J gene TRBJ1-6; a weak D match, TRBD1 (5 bases). The CDR3 runs to 14 residues. CDR1 is SGHDN and CDR2 is FVKESK in the germline V gene. With 2 bases removed from V and 9 bases from J, the gap between germline ends came to 11 bases. The DNA for the CDR3 is TGTGCCAGCAGCCAAAACTACGGGGGTTCACCCCTCCACTTT. Amino acids: CASSQNYGGSPLHF.

This sequence joins TRBV29-1 and TRBJ1-1, with no clear D. The V end lost 8 bases, the J end lost 4 bases, and 5 bases lay between the germline ends. Germline V gives CDR1 SQVTM, CDR2 ANQGSEA. The CDR3 runs to 9 residues. CDR3 residues: CSLVTEAFF. CDR3 DNA sequence: TGCAGCTTAGTCACTGAAGCTTTCTTT. The complete variable domain, with remaining parts taken from reference TRBV29-1 and TRBJ1-1, reads SAVISQKPSRDICQRGTSLTIQCQVDSQVTMMFWYRQQPGQSLTLIATANQGSEATYESGFVIDKFPISRPNLTFSTLTVSNMSPEDSSIYLCSLVTEAFFGQGTRLTVV.

This clonotype was seen many times. The rearrangement links TRBV5-1 to TRBJ2-2, with D possibly TRBD2 on 5 matching bases. With 0 bases removed from V and 5 bases from J, the gap between germline ends came to 8 bases. The CDR3 loop spans 14 amino acids. From germline, CDR1 is SGHRS and CDR2 YFSETQ. The CDR3 spells CASSLETGTGELFF. DNA for the CDR3: TGCGCCAGCAGCTTGGAAACGGGGACCGGGGAGCTGTTTTTT.

The gene calls are TRBV7-8 and TRBJ2-7; 9 positions agree with TRBD2. Germline CDR1 SGHVS, CDR2 FQNEAQ. V dropped 2 bases and J dropped 4; count of bases not matched to a gene: 9. CDR3 length equals 16 residues. The CDR3 protein is CASSLLAGEILYEQYF. The CDR3 DNA sequence: TGTGCCAGCAGCTTATTAGCGGGGGAAATACTATACGAGCAGTACTTC. The complete variable domain, with remaining parts taken from reference TRBV7-8 and TRBJ2-7, reads GAGVSQSPRYKVAKRGQDVALRCDPISGHVSLFWYQQALGQGPEFLTYFQNEAQLDKSGLPSDRFFAERPEGSVSTLKIQRTQQEDSAVYLCASSLLAGEILYEQYFGPGTRLTVT.

In its sample, this clonotype was seen many times. J is TRBJ2-7 and V is TRBV12-3 or TRBV12-4, with D maybe TRBD1 (6 bases). V was cut by 6 bases and J by 7 bases, with 19 bases left in between. The CDR3 extends over 14 amino acids. The CDR3 sequence is CASSRLPTGGEQYF. The DNA of the CDR3 is TGTGCCAGCAGCCGCCTCCCGACAGGCGGGGAGCAGTACTTC.

This clonotype has at least ten counts. The genes are TRBV11-2 and TRBJ2-7; D might be TRBD2 (5 bases). The V end was cut by 0 bases, the J end by 0 bases, with 12 bases between. CDR1 SGHAT and CDR2 FQNNGV come from the germline V gene. The CDR3 runs 16 residues. The CDR3 DNA reads as TGTGCCAGCAGCTTAGAAGGTTCGGGGTCCTCCTACGAGCAGTACTTC. It yields the protein CASSLEGSGSSYEQYF.

Notes on this clonotype: This is likely a read error, given that the CDR3 carries no conserved phenylalanine or tryptophan at its end. The chain carries TRBV5-1 and TRBJ1-1; D is unclear. Germline V gives CDR1 SGHRS, CDR2 YFSETQ. This CDR3 contains 16 residues. The V end lost 4 bases, the J end lost 5 bases, and 21 bases lay between the germline ends. The CDR3 protein is CASSREGLAGETEAFL. The CDR3 DNA follows: TGCGCCAGCAGCCGAGAAGGACTAGCGGGCGAAACTGAAGCTTTCCTT.

The chain uses TRBV29-1 and TRBJ1-2; a possible D gene is TRBD1 (6 bases). Between the trimmed V and J ends, which lost 6 bases and 6 bases, there was a span of 11 bases. In germline, CDR1 is SQVTM, CDR2 ANQGSEA. The CDR3 totals 11 residues. The CDR3 here is CSVLNRDGYTF. CDR3 nucleotide sequence: TGCAGCGTCCTAAACAGGGATGGCTACACCTTC.

V and J are TRBV6-1 and TRBJ1-5, with D tentatively TRBD1 (6 bases). V shed 3 bases and J shed 7 bases, with 16 bases lying between them. The length of the CDR3 is 15 residues. Germline lookup yields CDR1 MNHNS and CDR2 SASEGT. CDR3 coding DNA: TGTGCCAGCAGTGAGCTTTACAGGGCGGGACAGCCCCAGCATTTT. Amino acids: CASSELYRAGQPQHF.

The genes are TRBV7-6 and TRBJ1-1; D is ambiguous. This CDR3 comprises 15 residues. Between the trimmed V and J ends, which lost 5 bases and 6 bases, there was a span of 19 bases. CDR1 SGHVS and CDR2 FNYEAQ come from the germline V gene. The CDR3: CASSQMRWGISEAFF. The CDR3, as DNA: TGTGCCAGCAGCCAAATGCGTTGGGGTATCTCTGAAGCTTTCTTT.

The chain uses TRBV25-1 and TRBJ1-1; TRBD1 matches at 7 bases. Per the germline V gene, CDR1 is MGHDK and CDR2 is SYGVNS. V lost 4 bases to trimming and J lost 9 bases; unmatched junction nucleotides: 5. This CDR3 is 12 amino acids long. The DNA for the CDR3 is TGTGCCAGCAGTGCTAGGGACAGCCAAGCTTTCTTT. Translated, it gives CASSARDSQAFF. Full variable domain (missing parts from reference TRBV25-1 and TRBJ1-1): EADIYQTPRYLVIGTGKKITLECSQTMGHDKMYWYQQDPGMELHLIHYSYGVNSTEKGDLSSESTVSRIRTEHFPLTLESARPSHTSQYLCASSARDSQAFFGQGTRLTVV.

DNA for the CDR3: TGTGCCAGTCACCCCGTCGTGGGACAGGGAGCGAACACTGAAGCTTTCTTT. Translating gives CASHPVVGQGANTEAFF. The rearrangement links TRBV4-2 to TRBJ1-1, with 9 bases that match TRBD1. The CDR3 is 17 amino acids. V lost 9 bases and J lost 1; bases outside the gene matches: 15. Germline V gives CDR1 LGHNA, CDR2 YNFKEQ.

This clonotype showed up many times. The chain has TRBV29-1 and TRBJ1-1, with D maybe TRBD1 (5 bases). V gave up 3 bases and J gave up 1 base, with 15 bases separating them. CDR1 and CDR2 from the germline V gene are SQVTM and ANQGSEA. CDR3 length: 15 amino acids. CDR3 nucleotide sequence: TGCAGCGTTGAGATTATTCAGAGGGGGAACACTGAAGCTTTCTTT. Protein: CSVEIIQRGNTEAFF.

V gene TRBV20-1 combines with J gene TRBJ1-1; no definite D call. This CDR3 has 14 residues. In germline, CDR1 is DFQATT, CDR2 SNEGSKA (reference sequence). V gave up 3 bases and J gave up 0 bases, with 11 bases separating them. The CDR3 spells CSASSAQLNTEAFF. CDR3 bases: TGCAGTGCTAGCAGCGCCCAATTGAACACTGAAGCTTTCTTT.

The rearrangement joins TRBV12-3 or TRBV12-4 to TRBJ2-3; TRBD2 is a possible D gene (6 bases). The CDR3 length is 15 residues. Trimming stripped 8 bases from V and 6 bases from J, with 21 bases between. CDR3 sequence (DNA): TGTGCCAGCGGTGGGGAGGTCGTGAACACTGATACGCAGTATTTT. Translation: CASGGEVVNTDTQYF.